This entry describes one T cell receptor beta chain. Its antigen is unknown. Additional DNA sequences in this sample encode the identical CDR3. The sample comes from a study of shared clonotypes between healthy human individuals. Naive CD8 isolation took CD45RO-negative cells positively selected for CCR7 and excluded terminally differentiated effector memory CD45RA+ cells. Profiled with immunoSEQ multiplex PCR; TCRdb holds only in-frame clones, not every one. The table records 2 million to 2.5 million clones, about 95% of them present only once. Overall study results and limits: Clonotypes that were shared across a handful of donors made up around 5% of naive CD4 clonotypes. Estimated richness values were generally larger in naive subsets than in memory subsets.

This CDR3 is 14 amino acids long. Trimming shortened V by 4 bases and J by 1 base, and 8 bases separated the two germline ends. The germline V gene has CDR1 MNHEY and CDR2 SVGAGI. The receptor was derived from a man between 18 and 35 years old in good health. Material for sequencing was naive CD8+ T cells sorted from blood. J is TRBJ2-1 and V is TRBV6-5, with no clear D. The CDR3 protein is CASSFTGSYNEQFF. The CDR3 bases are TGTGCCAGCAGTTTCACCGGGTCCTACAATGAGCAGTTCTTC.